This T cell receptor (beta chain) was captured by sequencing in a study of prognosis after radiotherapy for stage I lung cancer. Study background: Of the enrolled patients, some 15 had newly diagnosed primary stage I lung tumors, while roughly 5 had oligometastatic NSCLC following surgical resection of the primary tumor. Radiotherapy used SBRT, divided into 3 to 5 fractions and reaching a biologically effective dose of at least 100 Gy. Considered medically inoperable were all of the patients with non-small cell lung cancer.

V shed 1 base and J shed 2 bases, with 10 bases lying between them. Germline assignment: CDR1 SGHNT and CDR2 YYREEE (reference sequence). CDR3 length: 14 residues. Ten or more counts support this clonotype. What it binds is unknown. Study results and limitations: Reportedly, TRBV and TRBJ gene usage differed by presence of metastases in patients.

By two-round multiplex PCR, the TCR beta CDR3 was amplified from genomic DNA. Round-one PCR had primers specific to each TRBV and TRBJ gene. Via MiXCR, TCRdb re-called the multiplex PCR reads, giving one row per CDR3 protein. The data hold approximately 17,000 distinct CDR3 sequences, with 29% observed a single time. The sample here was PBMCs, taken before or after stereotactic body radiation therapy (not recorded which). The origin of this receptor is a donor aged 50 or older with non-small cell lung cancer. The rearrangement joins TRBV5-4 to TRBJ2-7, with a possible D match to TRBD1 (5 bases). The CDR3 sequence is CASSLKGVPYEQYF. The CDR3 bases are TGTGCCAGCAGCTTGAAAGGGGTCCCCTACGAGCAGTACTTC.